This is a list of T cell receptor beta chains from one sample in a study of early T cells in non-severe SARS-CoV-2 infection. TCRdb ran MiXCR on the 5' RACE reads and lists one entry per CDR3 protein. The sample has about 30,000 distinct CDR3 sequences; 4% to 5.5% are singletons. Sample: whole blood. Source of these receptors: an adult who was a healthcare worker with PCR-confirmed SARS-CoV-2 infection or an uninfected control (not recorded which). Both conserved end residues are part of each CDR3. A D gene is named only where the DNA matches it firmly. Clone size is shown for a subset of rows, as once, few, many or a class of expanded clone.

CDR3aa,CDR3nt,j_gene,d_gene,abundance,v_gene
CASSYPQGRGELFF,TGTGCCAGCAGTTATCCGCAGGGGCGTGGGGAGCTGTTTTTT,TRBJ2-2,NA,NA,TRBV6-2/TRBV6-3
CSVSAGPTDTQYF,TGCAGCGTTTCAGCGGGCCCGACAGATACGCAGTATTTT,TRBJ2-3,NA,NA,TRBV29-1
CSVVPRLADIYNEQFF,TGCAGCGTTGTTCCCCGACTAGCGGATATCTACAATGAGCAGTTCTTC,TRBJ2-1,TRBD2,many,TRBV29-1
CASSPEEAVQYF,TGTGCCAGCTCACCAGAAGAGGCGGTTCAGTACTTC,TRBJ2-7,NA,many,TRBV18
CASSSRTSSTDTQYF,TGTGCCAGCAGCTCGCGGACATCTAGCACAGATACGCAGTATTTT,TRBJ2-3,NA,many,TRBV7-9
CASSLRGSSGDTQYF,TGTGCCAGCAGTTTAAGGGGGAGTTCGGGGGATACGCAGTATTTT,TRBJ2-3,NA,NA,TRBV12-3/TRBV12-4
CASRRGQGVGNQPQHF,TGTGCCAGCAGGCGCGGACAGGGAGTGGGCAATCAGCCCCAGCATTTT,TRBJ1-5,TRBD1,many,TRBV6-1
CASRARQLSSYEQYF,TGTGCCAGCAGGGCCCGACAGCTCAGCTCCTACGAGCAGTACTTC,TRBJ2-7,NA,NA,TRBV6-2/TRBV6-3
CSATQLKETQYF,TGCAGTGCTACACAGCTCAAAGAGACCCAGTACTTC,TRBJ2-5,NA,many,TRBV20-1
CATSSLAGGSETQYF,TGTGCCACCAGTAGTCTAGCGGGAGGATCAGAGACCCAGTACTTC,TRBJ2-5,TRBD2,few,TRBV24-1
CASSQGNFGTLDNEQFF,TGCGCCAGCAGCCAAGGTAACTTCGGGACTCTAGACAATGAGCAGTTCTTC,TRBJ2-1,NA,NA,TRBV4-3
CASSPGTTGLQDTQYF,TGCGCCAGCAGCCCCGGGACTACGGGGTTGCAAGATACGCAGTATTTT,TRBJ2-3,TRBD2,few,TRBV5-1
CASSSRDTQYF,TGTGCCAGCAGCTCAAGAGATACGCAGTATTTT,TRBJ2-3,NA,many,TRBV5-6
CASSLTSGRGNAEQFF,TGTGCCAGCTCACTTACTAGCGGGAGGGGGAATGCGGAGCAGTTCTTC,TRBJ2-1,TRBD2,many,TRBV18
CSATSWGVYEQYF,TGCAGTGCTACCTCCTGGGGGGTTTACGAGCAGTACTTC,TRBJ2-7,NA,few,TRBV20-1
CSAVLARDWETQYF,TGCAGTGCTGTCCTCGCCCGGGACTGGGAGACCCAGTACTTC,TRBJ2-5,NA,few,TRBV20-1
CASSPTGTAYNEQFF,TGTGCCAGCAGTCCCACGGGGACAGCCTACAATGAGCAGTTCTTC,TRBJ2-1,TRBD1,many,TRBV28
CASSLGPGDLNYGYTF,TGTGCCAGCAGCTTGGGACCAGGGGACTTGAACTATGGCTACACCTTC,TRBJ1-2,NA,large,TRBV5-4
CASSFSGVNTEAFF,TGTGCCAGCAGCTTCAGTGGTGTGAACACTGAAGCTTTCTTT,TRBJ1-1,NA,NA,TRBV7-9
CASSLGTGNQPQHF,TGTGCCAGCAGTCTGGGGACGGGGAATCAGCCCCAGCATTTT,TRBJ1-5,NA,many,TRBV12-3/TRBV12-4
CSARGLAGYNEQFF,TGCAGTGCTAGAGGACTAGCGGGGTACAATGAGCAGTTCTTC,TRBJ2-1,TRBD2,many,TRBV20-1
CASSYPTPYEQYF,TGTGCCAGCAGTTACCCGACACCTTACGAGCAGTACTTC,TRBJ2-7,NA,NA,TRBV6-2/TRBV6-3
CASSPLAGGPADTQYF,TGTGCCAGCAGCCCACTAGCGGGAGGCCCCGCAGATACGCAGTATTTT,TRBJ2-3,TRBD2,many,TRBV7-6
CASSLPQPGGEQYF,TGCGCCAGCAGCTTACCCCAGCCTGGCGGAGAGCAGTACTTC,TRBJ2-7,NA,many,TRBV5-1
CSASPTILSSYEQYF,TGCAGTGCTTCACCGACTATTCTTAGCTCCTACGAGCAGTACTTC,TRBJ2-7,NA,many,TRBV20-1
CASSEAAGYEQYF,TGTGCCAGTAGTGAGGCCGCGGGCTACGAGCAGTACTTC,TRBJ2-7,NA,many,TRBV19
CATASGGAETQYF,TGTGCCACCGCTAGCGGGGGGGCGGAGACCCAGTACTTC,TRBJ2-5,TRBD2,many,TRBV24-1
CSVRTSGSRTDTQYF,TGCAGCGTCCGAACTAGCGGGAGTCGAACAGATACGCAGTATTTT,TRBJ2-3,TRBD2,many,TRBV29-1
CASTTQGSEAFF,TGTGCCAGCACCACACAGGGATCTGAAGCTTTCTTT,TRBJ1-1,NA,many,TRBV5-6
CASSDQAGLPYGYTF,TGTGCCAGCAGTGACCAGGCAGGTCTTCCCTATGGCTACACCTTC,TRBJ1-2,NA,many,TRBV6-4
CASSLVPGQGYGYTF,TGTGCCAGCAGCTTAGTTCCGGGTCAGGGCTATGGCTACACCTTC,TRBJ1-2,NA,many,TRBV7-2
CASSHGISGFYNEQFF,TGTGCCAGCAGTCACGGGATTAGCGGGTTCTACAATGAGCAGTTCTTC,TRBJ2-1,TRBD2,many,TRBV6-2/TRBV6-3
CASSQPNFSGNTIYF,TGTGCCAGCAGTCAACCTAACTTCTCTGGAAACACCATATATTTT,TRBJ1-3,NA,many,TRBV28
CASSLGGGQSKFNEQFF,TGCGCCAGCAGCTTGGGTGGCGGGCAATCCAAGTTCAATGAGCAGTTCTTC,TRBJ2-1,NA,many,TRBV5-1
CASTPAGRNRGPTDTQYF,TGCGCCAGCACCCCCGCCGGACGGAACAGGGGGCCCACAGATACGCAGTATTTT,TRBJ2-3,TRBD1,few,TRBV4-1
CSVAESGNTIYF,TGCAGCGTTGCCGAGTCTGGAAACACCATATATTTT,TRBJ1-3,NA,NA,TRBV29-1
CASSTGIRGRHTGELFF,TGTGCCAGCAGCACTGGGATCAGGGGGCGTCACACCGGGGAGCTGTTTTTT,TRBJ2-2,TRBD1,NA,TRBV6-2/TRBV6-3
CASSLRRGAVSPLHF,TGCGCCAGCAGCCTACGTAGGGGGGCTGTGTCACCCCTCCACTTT,TRBJ1-6,NA,many,TRBV4-3
CASRERQLSTDTQYF,TGTGCCAGCAGGGAACGACAGCTAAGCACAGATACGCAGTATTTT,TRBJ2-3,NA,many,TRBV28
CASSWSSGERYNEQFF,TGTGCCAGCAGCTGGTCCTCAGGAGAAAGATACAATGAGCAGTTCTTC,TRBJ2-1,NA,many,TRBV7-9
CSARSIYEQYF,TGCAGTGCTAGATCCATCTACGAGCAGTACTTC,TRBJ2-7,NA,many,TRBV20-1
CASTLGTIQASYNEQFF,TGTGCCAGCACCCTAGGGACAATACAGGCCTCCTACAATGAGCAGTTCTTC,TRBJ2-1,NA,many,TRBV6-6
CATRTGTSGLFF,TGTGCCACCAGGACAGGGACTTCTGGACTGTTTTTT,TRBJ2-2,NA,many,TRBV24-1
CATKHSNTEAFF,TGTGCCACCAAACACAGTAACACTGAAGCTTTCTTT,TRBJ1-1,NA,many,TRBV7-2
CASSLEGTGTYEQYF,TGTGCCAGCAGCTTAGAGGGGACAGGGACCTACGAGCAGTACTTC,TRBJ2-7,TRBD1,many,TRBV11-2
CASTGGGVTGELFF,TGCGCCAGTACAGGGGGCGGTGTAACCGGGGAGCTGTTTTTT,TRBJ2-2,TRBD1,many,TRBV5-1
CASSQTPGLAGEGSDTQYF,TGCGCCAGCAGCCAAACTCCGGGACTAGCGGGAGAGGGGTCAGATACGCAGTATTTT,TRBJ2-3,TRBD2,few,TRBV4-3
CASSPKRTSRASEQFF,TGTGCCAGCAGTCCCAAACGGACTAGCCGGGCGTCCGAGCAGTTCTTC,TRBJ2-1,TRBD2,many,TRBV12-3/TRBV12-4
CASSSGQTYGYTF,TGCGCCAGCAGCTCGGGACAGACCTATGGCTACACCTTC,TRBJ1-2,TRBD1,many,TRBV5-1
CASSHTGGEAFF,TGTGCCAGCAGCCACACAGGGGGCGAAGCTTTCTTT,TRBJ1-1,TRBD1,many,TRBV3-1
CASSEPIDSPTNEKLFF,TGTGCCAGCAGTGAACCCATCGACAGCCCGACTAATGAAAAACTGTTTTTT,TRBJ1-4,NA,few,TRBV2
CAGKREGTEAFF,TGTGCCGGAAAAAGGGAAGGCACTGAAGCTTTCTTT,TRBJ1-1,NA,many,TRBV12-3/TRBV12-4
CASSSKTSDTYNEQFF,TGTGCCAGCAGCTCCAAGACTAGCGACACCTACAATGAGCAGTTCTTC,TRBJ2-1,TRBD2,NA,TRBV5-5
CASSQAVSSGETQYF,TGTGCCAGCAGCCAAGCTGTAAGCAGTGGGGAGACCCAGTACTTC,TRBJ2-5,NA,few,TRBV3-1
CASSIQAGSQNEQFF,TGTGCCAGTAGTATTCAAGCGGGTTCCCAAAATGAGCAGTTCTTC,TRBJ2-1,NA,many,TRBV19
CAISESGNSPLHF,TGTGCCATCAGTGAGTCGGGCAATTCACCCCTCCACTTT,TRBJ1-6,NA,many,TRBV10-3
CASTPDRINSPLHF,TGTGCCAGCACCCCCGACAGAATTAATTCACCCCTCCACTTT,TRBJ1-6,NA,few,TRBV6-1
CASSQGNTDTQYF,TGTGCCAGCAGCCAAGGGAACACAGATACGCAGTATTTT,TRBJ2-3,NA,many,TRBV3-1
CASSLGTRGFNEQFF,TGTGCCAGCAGTTTGGGCACCCGGGGGTTCAATGAGCAGTTCTTC,TRBJ2-1,NA,few,TRBV12-3/TRBV12-4